The 26 T cell receptor beta chains given below trace back to one sample, sequenced in a study of PD-1 blockade in classical Hodgkin lymphoma. The time point here: cycle 4 day 1 (C4D1), after less than 7 weeks of nivolumab. Autologous stem cell transplantation was followed by relapse in every patient, and brentuximab vedotin exposure varied. Isolated CD8+ T cells were derived from thawed PBMCs through magnetic negative selection. Method: immunoSEQ multiplex PCR; TCRdb's copy keeps in-frame clones and lacks some. Among 15,000 or so clones listed, around 86% were seen once. Material: CD8+ T cells from blood, obtained before the fourth cycle of nivolumab. The receptors come from a human donor with classical Hodgkin lymphoma.

V usage is TRBV7-9 and J usage is TRBJ1-2, with 7 bases fitting TRBD1. The V segment lost 5 bases and the J segment 0 bases; nucleotides outside the gene matches: 9. The CDR3 consists of 16 residues. The germline CDR1 and CDR2 sequences are SEHNR and FQNEAQ (reference sequence). CDR3 coding DNA: TGTGCCAGCAGCAGACAGGGAGGGGGAACTAACTATGGCTACACCTTC. Encoded protein: CASSRQGGGTNYGYTF. The whole variable domain, filled in from reference TRBV7-9 and TRBJ1-2, reads DTGVSQNPRHKITKRGQNVTFRCDPISEHNRLYWYRQTLGQGPEFLTYFQNEAQLEKSRLLSDRFSAERPKGSFSTLEIQRTEQGDSAMYLCASSRQGGGTNYGYTFGSGTRLTVV.

This clone was seen a handful of times. The chain recombines TRBV11-2 with TRBJ2-7; D call uncertain. The CDR3 has 11 amino acids. Trimming pared 4 bases from V and 3 bases from J, leaving 4 bases between. Germline V gene sequence: CDR1 SGHAT, CDR2 FQNNGV. The CDR3 spells CASSSYYEQYF. The CDR3 bases are TGTGCCAGCAGCTCCTACTACGAGCAGTACTTC.

Judged by abundance, this clone is medium-sized. V gene TRBV10-3 combines with J gene TRBJ2-1, with TRBD2 matching 7 bases. The CDR3 length is 15 residues. The V and J ends lost 3 bases and 5 bases, in that order; junction bases with no gene match: 7. Germline V gene data show CDR1 as ENHRY and CDR2 as SYGVKD. CDR3 protein: CAISDFAGVNNEQFF. In nucleotides, the CDR3 is TGTGCCATCAGTGATTTCGCGGGGGTTAACAATGAGCAGTTCTTC.

This clone has only a few counts. This chain connects TRBV28 to TRBJ2-6; 9 bases are shared with TRBD2. CDR1 and CDR2 from the germline V gene are MDHEN and SYDVKM. The V segment lost 3 bases and the J segment 0 bases; nucleotides outside the gene matches: 6. CDR3 length equals 18 residues. The CDR3 nucleotides read TGTGCCAGCAGTTTTTTGCGGGGGGGCATCTCTGGGGCCAACGTCCTGACTTTC. Translated: CASSFLRGGISGANVLTF.

This chain connects TRBV27 to TRBJ2-1; 13 bases are shared with TRBD2. V dropped 5 bases and J dropped 8; count of bases not matched to a gene: 9. This CDR3 has 16 amino acids. Germline V gene sequence: CDR1 MNHEY, CDR2 SMNVEV (reference sequence). The DNA of the CDR3 is TGTGCCAGCAGTCTAATTACTAGCGGGGGGGCCTATGAGCAGTTCTTC. Its translation is CASSLITSGGAYEQFF.

This clone was observed a single time. The chain uses TRBV4-1 and TRBJ2-7; TRBD1 might be the D (6 bases). Trimming left V 0 bases short and J 3 bases short, with 12 bases between. Germline CDR1 MGHRA, CDR2 YSYEKL. This CDR3 is built from 15 residues. The CDR3 region has the DNA TGCGCCAGCAGCCAAGAAAGTTCGGGACACTACGAGCAGTACTTC. Translation: CASSQESSGHYEQYF.

V is TRBV7-9 and J is TRBJ2-3; a possible D gene is TRBD1 (6 bases). The CDR3 runs to 17 residues. V was cut by 1 base and J by 2 bases, with 16 bases left in between. CDR1 SEHNR and CDR2 FQNEAQ come from the germline V gene (reference sequence). The CDR3 region is CASSLDDRPRFTDTQYF. The CDR3 nucleotides read TGTGCCAGCAGCTTAGACGACAGGCCCCGCTTCACAGATACGCAGTATTTT.

The rearrangement links TRBV11-1 to TRBJ1-1; D call uncertain. In germline, CDR1 is SGHAT, CDR2 FQDESV (reference sequence). V dropped 2 bases and J dropped 6 bases, with 4 bases sitting between them. This CDR3 contains 11 residues. The CDR3 DNA reads TGTGCCAGCAGCTTAATTTCTGAAGCTTTCTTT. Translation gives CASSLISEAFF.

This chain uses TRBV7-8 with TRBJ2-7; D is undetermined. CDR1 is SGHVS and CDR2 is FQNEAQ in the germline V gene. This CDR3 has 12 amino acids. V lost 1 base, J lost 3 bases, and 4 bases lay in between. CDR3 sequence (DNA): TGTGCCAGCAGCTTAGAAGACTACGAGCAGTACTTC. The encoded protein is CASSLEDYEQYF.

V and J are TRBV28 and TRBJ2-5; a possible D gene is TRBD2 (5 bases). The V end was cut by 6 bases, the J end by 12 bases, with 14 bases between. Per the germline V gene, CDR1 is MDHEN and CDR2 is SYDVKM. The CDR3 sequence is 11 residues long. The chain's CDR3 is CASSLSGVKYF. CDR3 DNA sequence: TGTGCCAGCAGCCTAAGCGGAGTCAAGTACTTC.

The CDR3 DNA sequence: TGCGCCAGCAGTGAGTCGTTACTAGCGGGTCCCTGGGTCGAGCAGTACTTC. It translates to CASSESLLAGPWVEQYF. The gene calls are TRBV10-2 and TRBJ2-7; TRBD2 agrees at 9 bases. CDR1 WSHSY and CDR2 SAAADI come from the germline V gene. The CDR3 sequence is 17 residues long. V lost 0 bases and J lost 6; bases outside the gene matches: 12.

The chain joins TRBV19 to TRBJ1-6; D is possibly TRBD1 (5 bases). V gave up 2 bases and J gave up 9 bases, with 14 bases separating them. Per the germline V gene, CDR1 is LNHDA and CDR2 is SQIVND (reference sequence). This CDR3 comprises 15 residues. Written as DNA, the CDR3 is TGTGCCAGTAGTATATTACGGGGGGTGGGTTCACCCCTCCACTTT. Its protein is CASSILRGVGSPLHF.

The V and J genes are TRBV6-5 and TRBJ1-5; the D is unclear. The CDR3 has 13 amino acids. The germline V gene has CDR1 MNHEY and CDR2 SVGAGI. The V end lost 0 bases, the J end lost 6 bases, and 6 bases lay between the germline ends. CDR3 region: CASSYSVAQPQHF. CDR3 coding DNA: TGTGCCAGCAGTTACTCGGTTGCTCAGCCCCAGCATTTT.

The rearrangement joins TRBV7-6 to TRBJ2-5; 7 bases agree with TRBD2. Germline V lookup: CDR1 SGHVS, CDR2 FNYEAQ. The CDR3 is 15 residues long. The V segment lost 2 bases and the J segment 2 bases; nucleotides outside the gene matches: 5. DNA of the CDR3: TGTGCCAGCAGCTTACCTTGGACTAGACAAGAGACCCAGTACTTC. Its protein product is CASSLPWTRQETQYF.

The CDR3 region is CASDGQLYEQFF. In DNA form, the CDR3 reads TGTGCCTCTGATGGACAGTTGTATGAGCAGTTCTTC. This chain joins TRBV6-1 and TRBJ2-1; D might be TRBD1 (6 bases). The CDR3 runs to 12 residues. V lost 11 bases and J lost 8, with 16 bases in between. Per the germline V gene, CDR1 is MNHNS and CDR2 is SASEGT.

The chain is built from TRBV28 and TRBJ2-3; TRBD2 aligns across 7 bases. Unmatched junction bases numbered 12, after V lost 6 bases and J lost 3 bases. Germline lookup yields CDR1 MDHEN and CDR2 SYDVKM. The CDR3 totals 16 residues. In DNA, the CDR3 is TGTGCCAGCAGCCGATTTTTCGGCGGGAGAACAGATACGCAGTATTTT. Its protein product is CASSRFFGGRTDTQYF.

This chain joins TRBV27 and TRBJ1-2, with a tentative D call TRBD1 (6 bases). Trimming took 4 bases from V and 6 from J, leaving 15 bases between them. This CDR3 has 14 amino acids. Germline loops: CDR1 MNHEY, CDR2 SMNVEV (reference sequence). In nucleotides, the CDR3 is TGTGCCAGCAGTTGGGGAGGGGGGGCGCATGGCTACACCTTC. Translation: CASSWGGGAHGYTF.

The chain is built from TRBV27 and TRBJ2-1, with D perhaps assigned TRBD1 or TRBD2 (5 bases each). This CDR3 is built from 12 residues. Germline loops: CDR1 MNHEY, CDR2 SMNVEV (reference sequence). V was shortened by 2 bases and J by 9 bases, with 8 bases between the two germline ends. The CDR3 sequence: CASSLTGREQFF. CDR3 bases: TGTGCCAGCAGTTTAACGGGGCGTGAGCAGTTCTTC.

The J gene is TRBJ2-7, the V gene TRBV13; 7 nucleotides line up with TRBD2. Trimming took 6 bases from V and 2 from J; bases not matched to a gene: 10. There are 15 residues in the CDR3. CDR1 and CDR2 (germline): PRHDT, FYEKMQ (reference sequence). The CDR3 loop is CASSQMSAGPYEQYF. In DNA, the CDR3 is TGTGCCAGCAGTCAAATGTCAGCGGGGCCCTACGAGCAGTACTTC.

The J gene is TRBJ2-7, the V gene TRBV18; the D is unclear. The V gene's germline CDR1 is KGHSH and CDR2 LQKENI. Trimming cost V 2 bases and J 3 bases, with 8 bases left between them. CDR3 length equals 13 residues. CDR3: CASSPYRGYEQYF. CDR3 DNA: TGTGCCAGCTCACCATACAGAGGCTACGAGCAGTACTTC.

This chain links TRBV2 with TRBJ1-4; no clear D. The CDR3 runs to 16 residues. The V gene's germline CDR1 is SNHLY and CDR2 FYNNEI. The V end lost 6 bases, the J end lost 5 bases, and 19 bases lay between the germline ends. This CDR3 reads CASSESIRDINEKLFF. The CDR3 region has the DNA TGTGCCAGCAGCGAGAGTATCCGGGATATAAATGAAAAACTGTTTTTT.

The chain recombines TRBV19 with TRBJ1-3; D is possibly TRBD1 (5 bases). Per the germline V gene, CDR1 is LNHDA and CDR2 is SQIVND (reference sequence). With 3 bases removed from V and 4 bases from J, the gap between germline ends came to 7 bases. This CDR3 comprises 13 residues. The CDR3 bases are TGTGCCAGTAGTATGGGGCCGGGAAACACCATATATTTT. It codes for CASSMGPGNTIYF.

The rearrangement uses TRBV7-8 and TRBJ1-4; no firm D call. From germline, CDR1 is SGHVS and CDR2 FQNEAQ. This CDR3 comprises 17 residues. With 2 bases removed from V and 7 bases from J, the gap between germline ends came to 20 bases. The DNA for the CDR3 is TGTGCCAGCAGCTTAAATCGGGCGATAGCTTTTACTGAAAAACTGTTTTTT. This codes for CASSLNRAIAFTEKLFF.

This rearrangement joins TRBV11-3 to TRBJ2-1; 9 nucleotides line up with TRBD1. The CDR3 contains 14 residues. The germline gives CDR1 SGHNT, CDR2 YENEEA. After removal of 5 bases from V and 9 bases from J, the junction contained 8 bases not matched to a gene. CDR3 coding DNA: TGTGCCAGCAGCCCGAGGACAGGGGAGGGTGAGCAGTTCTTC. As protein: CASSPRTGEGEQFF.

This chain connects TRBV5-1 to TRBJ2-5, with D perhaps given as TRBD1 or TRBD2 (7 bases each). There are 15 residues in the CDR3. CDR1 and CDR2 from the germline V gene are SGHRS and YFSETQ. Between the trimmed V and J ends, which lost 6 bases and 1 base, there was a span of 16 bases. DNA of the CDR3: TGCGCCAGCAAGTTCAGGGGGGGCACCCAAGAGACCCAGTACTTC. The encoded protein is CASKFRGGTQETQYF.

The V call is TRBV28, the J call TRBJ2-1, with 7 bases matching TRBD2. Germline lookup yields CDR1 MDHEN and CDR2 SYDVKM. V was pared by 3 bases and J by 1 base, with 3 bases of the junction left unmatched. The CDR3 contains 15 residues. For the CDR3, the DNA is TGTGCCAGCAGTTTTGCGCGGGAGTCCTACAATGAGCAGTTCTTC. Translation: CASSFARESYNEQFF.